This record concerns one T cell receptor beta chain sequence. This record belongs to a study of blood T cell repertoires in COVID-19. CDR3 length: 13 amino acids. The germline V and J ends were trimmed by 10 bases and 2 bases, with 12 bases remaining between them. Sequenced by immunoSEQ multiplex PCR; TCRdb stores in-frame clones only, minus some. The table lists hundreds of thousands of clones, around four fifths of them singletons. The V call is TRBV12-3 or TRBV12-4, the J call TRBJ1-3; TRBD1 is a possible D gene (6 bases). The clonotype was recovered from a woman aged 40 to 55 with active or convalescent COVID-19. Specimen: peripheral blood. The CDR3: CATEQGTGNTIYF. The CDR3 DNA sequence: TGTGCCACCGAACAGGGCACTGGAAACACCATATATTTT.